This passage covers 28 T cell receptor beta chains from one sample sequenced in a study of blood T cell repertoires in COVID-19. Assay: immunoSEQ multiplex PCR; the TCRdb copy retains only in-frame clones and omits some. Of 330,000 or so clones listed, 89% are singletons. Material for sequencing was peripheral blood. These receptors were taken from a woman in her fifties or sixties with COVID-19, enrolled during active disease.

This clone has a handful of counts. The chain employs TRBV4-1 and TRBJ2-3, with 7 bases aligning to TRBD1. This CDR3 has 14 amino acids. Germline trimming cut 4 bases from V and 3 bases from J; bases unmatched to any gene: 4. CDR1 is MGHRA, CDR2 YSYEKL, per germline. The CDR3 DNA reads as TGCGCCAGCAGCCTAACGGACAGGACAGATACGCAGTATTTT. Translating gives CASSLTDRTDTQYF.

Here the CDR3 DNA reads TGTGCCAGCAACAGCGGGACTGCTAACACTGAAGCTTTCTTT. Encoded protein: CASNSGTANTEAFF. This rearrangement joins TRBV28 to TRBJ1-1, with a possible D match to TRBD1 (5 bases). Trimming shortened V by 7 bases and J by 2 bases, and 14 bases separated the two germline ends. The CDR3 loop spans 14 amino acids. From germline, CDR1 is MDHEN and CDR2 SYDVKM.

The gene calls are TRBV9 and TRBJ2-1, with 12 bases lining up with TRBD2. This CDR3 comprises 15 residues. V lost 2 bases to trimming and J lost 8 bases; unmatched junction nucleotides: 5. Germline lookup yields CDR1 SGDLS and CDR2 YYNGEE. The DNA of the CDR3 is TGTGCCAGCAGCGTCCTAGCGGGGGGGGATTATGAGCAGTTCTTC. It yields the protein CASSVLAGGDYEQFF.

The CDR3 reads CASRGGIGSTNYGYTF. In DNA form, the CDR3 reads TGTGCCAGCAGGGGAGGGATCGGAAGTACTAACTATGGCTACACCTTC. The rearrangement uses TRBV28 and TRBJ1-2; D gene ambiguous. The CDR3 runs to 16 residues. Deletions cut 6 bases from V and 0 bases from J, with 17 bases between. CDR1 is MDHEN and CDR2 is SYDVKM in the germline V gene.

V gene TRBV7-9 combines with J gene TRBJ2-3; D is undetermined. CDR1 and CDR2 from the germline V gene are SEHNR and FQNEAQ (reference sequence). The CDR3 sequence is 13 residues long. The V end lost 5 bases, the J end lost 0 bases, and 6 bases lay between the germline ends. The CDR3 spells CASSPVSTDTQYF. The CDR3 DNA sequence: TGTGCCAGCAGCCCCGTGAGCACAGATACGCAGTATTTT.

This rearrangement joins TRBV28 to TRBJ1-5; D may be TRBD1 (5 bases). Trimming stripped 1 base from V and 2 bases from J, with 6 bases between. This CDR3 is built from 14 residues. Germline-derived CDR1 and CDR2 are MDHEN and SYDVKM. This CDR3 is CASSLSRGNQPQHF. In DNA, the CDR3 is TGTGCCAGCAGTTTATCCAGGGGCAATCAGCCCCAGCATTTT.

This clone appeared a single time. The genes are TRBV6-6 and TRBJ1-1; perhaps TRBD1 as D (5 bases). Per germline, CDR1 MNHNY and CDR2 SVGAGI (reference sequence). Trimming took 6 bases from V and 6 from J, leaving 17 bases between them. The CDR3 sequence is 14 residues long. CDR3 sequence (DNA): TGTGCCAGCAGGCCTTCAGGGAAACGGGCTGAAGCTTTCTTT. Protein: CASRPSGKRAEAFF.

The J gene is TRBJ2-2, the V gene TRBV3-1 (or the pseudogene TRBV3-2); 12 nucleotides line up with TRBD1. The CDR3 length is 19 residues. CDR1 is LGHDT and CDR2 is YNNKEL in the germline V gene (reference sequence). V shed 4 bases and J 5 bases; nucleotides not matched to a gene: 14. The CDR3 loop reads CASSLLGIGTGGNTGELFF. In DNA, the CDR3 is TGTGCCAGCAGCCTACTGGGGATCGGGACAGGGGGCAATACCGGGGAGCTGTTTTTT.

The gene calls are TRBV27 and TRBJ1-2; D gene uncertain. The CDR3 runs 15 residues. V lost 0 bases and J lost 4, with 12 bases in between. Germline V gives CDR1 MNHEY, CDR2 SMNVEV (reference sequence). The CDR3 DNA is TGTGCCAGCAGTTTATCCGACGACAAGGTCTATGGCTACACCTTC. This codes for CASSLSDDKVYGYTF.

V and J are TRBV5-1 and TRBJ2-7; D may be TRBD2 (5 bases). CDR3 length equals 14 residues. Per the germline V gene, CDR1 is SGHRS and CDR2 is YFSETQ. V shed 6 bases and J shed 0 bases, with 13 bases lying between them. CDR3 residues: CASTTAGGSYEQYF. The CDR3 DNA follows: TGCGCCAGCACCACAGCCGGAGGCTCCTACGAGCAGTACTTC.

This chain links TRBV3-1 (or the pseudogene TRBV3-2) with TRBJ1-1; TRBD1 might be the D (6 bases). Trimming left V 1 base short and J 11 bases short, with 14 bases between. Per germline, CDR1 LGHDT and CDR2 YNNKEL (reference sequence). The CDR3 spans 13 residues. This CDR3 is CASSQGQGSWAFF. The CDR3 DNA is TGTGCCAGCAGCCAAGGTCAGGGGAGTTGGGCTTTCTTT.

The chain has TRBV28 and TRBJ1-3; tentative D call: TRBD1 (6 bases). V dropped 2 bases and J dropped 3 bases, with 11 bases sitting between them. In germline, CDR1 is MDHEN, CDR2 SYDVKM. This CDR3 comprises 15 residues. CDR3 residues: CASSLPGTSGNTIYF. CDR3 in DNA: TGTGCCAGCAGTTTACCCGGGACAAGTGGAAACACCATATATTTT.

This sequence joins TRBV10-3 and TRBJ1-3; TRBD1 might be the D (6 bases). CDR1 is ENHRY, CDR2 SYGVKD, per germline. V shed 3 bases and J shed 2 bases, with 14 bases lying between them. The CDR3 extends over 16 amino acids. CDR3 amino acids: CAISEQGPRAGNTIYF. The CDR3 bases are TGTGCCATCAGTGAACAGGGCCCCCGGGCTGGAAACACCATATATTTT.

This chain connects TRBV5-1 to TRBJ2-2; maybe TRBD1 (6 bases). This CDR3 has 15 residues. Germline V lookup: CDR1 SGHRS, CDR2 YFSETQ. Trimming removed 1 base from V and 4 bases from J, with 11 bases in between. CDR3 residues: CASSLSGQSTGELFF. CDR3 in DNA: TGCGCCAGCAGCTTGTCGGGACAAAGCACCGGGGAGCTGTTTTTT.

The chain couples TRBV11-2 to TRBJ2-6, with 10 bases lining up with TRBD2. V gave up 5 bases and J gave up 0 bases; unmatched junction bases: 7. The CDR3 is made up of 18 amino acids. CDR1 SGHAT and CDR2 FQNNGV come from the germline V gene. CDR3 region: CASSPRTSGLSGANVLTF. CDR3 nucleotide sequence: TGTGCCAGCAGCCCTCGGACTAGCGGCCTCTCTGGGGCCAACGTCCTGACTTTC.

J is TRBJ1-2 and V is TRBV7-9, with D unresolved. Germline V gene sequence: CDR1 SEHNR, CDR2 FQNEAQ (reference sequence). V lost 9 bases to trimming and J lost 4 bases, with 15 bases between them. This CDR3 region has 13 residues. Here the CDR3 reads CASSGEGIYGYTF. In DNA, the CDR3 is TGTGCCAGTAGCGGAGAGGGAATCTATGGCTACACCTTC.

The V call is TRBV18, the J call TRBJ1-4; D is ambiguous. Trimming removed 2 bases from V and 4 bases from J, with 5 bases in between. Germline assignment: CDR1 KGHSH and CDR2 LQKENI. The CDR3 covers 13 residues. CDR3 DNA sequence: TGTGCCAGCTCACCAGGCTTTAATGAAAAACTGTTTTTT. Its translation is CASSPGFNEKLFF.

V is TRBV4-2 and J is TRBJ2-3; D is possibly TRBD1 (5 bases). This CDR3 has 14 amino acids. The V and J ends lost 2 bases and 8 bases respectively, with 14 bases between them. Germline V gene sequence: CDR1 LGHNA, CDR2 YNFKEQ. CDR3 residues: CASSQHLHQGTQYF. The CDR3 DNA follows: TGTGCCAGCAGCCAACATCTCCACCAGGGTACGCAGTATTTT.

The chain has TRBV6-5 and TRBJ1-1, with TRBD1 matching 10 bases. The CDR3 runs 14 residues. Germline lookup yields CDR1 MNHEY and CDR2 SVGAGI. The V and J ends lost 6 bases and 5 bases, in that order; junction bases with no gene match: 6. The CDR3 reads CASSARDRGTEAFF. CDR3 DNA sequence: TGTGCCAGCAGCGCCCGGGACAGGGGTACTGAAGCTTTCTTT.

This clone is a singleton in its sample. The V gene is TRBV6-1, the J gene TRBJ2-5; D possibly corresponds to TRBD1 (5 bases). Germline lookup yields CDR1 MNHNS and CDR2 SASEGT. The CDR3 consists of 18 residues. Between the trimmed V and J ends, which lost 4 bases and 5 bases, there was a span of 26 bases. CDR3 sequence reads: CASSAMTLGDSRMETQYF. DNA of the CDR3: TGTGCCAGCAGTGCAATGACCCTAGGTGACAGTAGAATGGAGACCCAGTACTTC.

Regarding this clone: Distinct nucleotide sequences in the sample also encode this CDR3. The rearrangement joins TRBV7-2 to TRBJ1-2; 7 nucleotides match TRBD1. The CDR3 is 13 residues long. The junction had 3 bases not matched to a gene; V was cut back by 6 bases and J by 2 bases. Germline V lookup: CDR1 SGHTA, CDR2 FQGNSA. CDR3 coding DNA: TGTGCCAGCAGTCCGGACAGGAACTATGGCTACACCTTC. Protein sequence: CASSPDRNYGYTF.

This chain links TRBV6-5 with TRBJ2-1, with TRBD2 as a possible D gene (5 bases). This CDR3 is 15 amino acids long. V lost 6 bases, J lost 1 base, and 13 bases lay in between. Germline lookup yields CDR1 MNHEY and CDR2 SVGAGI. CDR3 residues: CASRAGRWSYNEQFF. The CDR3 DNA sequence: TGTGCCAGCAGGGCGGGTCGCTGGTCCTACAATGAGCAGTTCTTC.

In DNA, the CDR3 is TGTGCCAGCAGTTTATTCAGGGGGAATGGCTACACCTTC. Translating gives CASSLFRGNGYTF. The chain combines TRBV28 with TRBJ1-2, with 7 positions matching TRBD1. This CDR3 spans 13 amino acids. Germline V gene sequence: CDR1 MDHEN, CDR2 SYDVKM. With V trimmed by 1 base and J by 6 bases, 2 bases remained unmatched.

The chain links TRBV5-8 to TRBJ1-3; possibly TRBD1 for D (5 bases). Trimming stripped 0 bases from V and 9 bases from J, with 13 bases between. The length of the CDR3 is 14 residues. Germline V gene lookup returns CDR1 SGHTS and CDR2 YDEGEE. The DNA for the CDR3 is TGTGCCAGCAGCTTGGGGACAATCGTCCCCACCATATATTTT. This codes for CASSLGTIVPTIYF.

This chain's CDR3 is CASRITGTIEQFF. The CDR3 DNA reads as TGTGCCAGCAGGATAACCGGGACAATTGAGCAGTTCTTC. V gene TRBV12-3 or TRBV12-4 combines with J gene TRBJ2-1; tentatively, D is TRBD1 (6 bases). Trimming took off 6 bases at V and 9 bases at J, with 15 bases between the two ends. This CDR3 has 13 residues.

J is TRBJ1-1 and V is TRBV6-8; the match to TRBD1 covers 8 bases. The CDR3 totals 18 residues. V shed 0 bases, J shed 5 bases, and the junction held 14 bases outside the gene matches. Germline assignment: CDR1 MNHGY and CDR2 SAAAGT. CDR3 residues: CASSYSRKPGGRLTEAFF. CDR3 nucleotide sequence: TGTGCCAGCAGTTACTCACGCAAACCAGGGGGCAGGTTAACTGAAGCTTTCTTT.

To note about this clone: Mismatch with germline at one junction end may stem from a read error. The V and J genes are TRBV5-1 and TRBJ1-1; 8 positions agree with TRBD1. The V gene's germline CDR1 is SGHRS and CDR2 YFSETQ. There are 16 residues in the CDR3. The CDR3 here is CTSSLGRGRVNTEAFF. DNA of the CDR3: TGCACCAGCAGCTTGGGCAGGGGGCGGGTGAACACTGAAGCTTTCTTT.

V usage is TRBV3-1 (or the pseudogene TRBV3-2) and J usage is TRBJ1-3, with D possibly being TRBD1 (5 bases). CDR1 and CDR2 (germline): LGHDT, YNNKEL (reference sequence). This CDR3 is built from 15 residues. V gave up 1 base and J gave up 2 bases, with 9 bases separating them. The CDR3 is CASSQVQGTGNTIYF. The CDR3 DNA reads as TGTGCCAGCAGCCAAGTTCAGGGTACTGGAAACACCATATATTTT.